The 14 T cell receptor beta chains listed next were all sequenced from one sample in a study of cytomegalovirus exposure and HLA in healthy donors. The primer mix had 60 Vbeta and 13 Jbeta primers. This table comes from immunoSEQ multiplex PCR, and its TCRdb copy is limited to in-frame clones, with some not included. Among some 180,000 clones listed, over 80% were seen once. The sequenced sample was PBMCs. Receptors were obtained from a man aged 40-49 years in good health and CMV-seronegative.

This rearrangement joins TRBV27 to TRBJ2-7; 14 positions agree with TRBD2. Germline V gene data show CDR1 as MNHEY and CDR2 as SMNVEV (reference sequence). This CDR3 contains 15 residues. Unmatched junction bases numbered 8, after V lost 7 bases and J lost 6 bases. CDR3 DNA: TGTGCCAGCACTATGGGACTAGCGGGAGTAGGCGAGCAGTACTTC. Encoded protein: CASTMGLAGVGEQYF.

For the CDR3, the DNA is TGCGCCAGCAGCGGCAGGGCGACTTTTTCCTCCTATAATTCACCCCTCCACTTT. Protein: CASSGRATFSSYNSPLHF. This chain uses TRBV5-1 with TRBJ1-6; possibly TRBD1 for D (5 bases). CDR1 and CDR2 from the germline V gene are SGHRS and YFSETQ. V dropped 4 bases and J dropped 0 bases, with 17 bases sitting between them. The CDR3 totals 18 residues.

The V gene is TRBV12-5, the J gene TRBJ2-7; TRBD1 agrees at 9 bases. The V segment lost 6 bases and the J segment 9 bases; nucleotides outside the gene matches: 18. CDR3 length: 16 amino acids. CDR1 is LGHNT, CDR2 FRNRAP, per germline. The CDR3 DNA reads TGTGCTAGTGGCCGCCCCTCGACAGGGGGAATCGTTCGGCAGTACTTC. Its protein product is CASGRPSTGGIVRQYF.

The rearrangement joins TRBV30 to TRBJ2-1; D remains unclear. Trimming shortened V by 2 bases and J by 12 bases, and 17 bases separated the two germline ends. CDR1 and CDR2 from the germline V gene are GTSNPN and SVGIG (reference sequence). The CDR3 has 13 residues. The CDR3 here is CAWSNDLLAAQFF. The CDR3 DNA is TGTGCCTGGAGTAATGATCTCCTGGCGGCGCAGTTCTTC.

A word on this clone: In the same sample, other DNA sequences code for this CDR3. V usage is TRBV6-5 and J usage is TRBJ1-2; a possible D gene is TRBD1 (5 bases). The CDR3 is 13 amino acids. V shed 2 bases and J shed 7 bases, with 11 bases lying between them. From germline, CDR1 is MNHEY and CDR2 SVGAGI. CDR3 in amino acids: CASSYVGGGGYTF. As DNA, the CDR3 is TGTGCCAGCAGTTACGTGGGGGGGGGTGGCTACACCTTC.

This chain uses TRBV2 with TRBJ2-7; no firm D call. Germline CDR1 SNHLY, CDR2 FYNNEI. The V end lost 6 bases, the J end lost 3 bases, and 9 bases lay between the germline ends. This CDR3 is built from 12 residues. CDR3 sequence reads: CASRMFLYEQYF. Written as DNA, the CDR3 is TGTGCCAGCAGAATGTTTCTCTACGAGCAGTACTTC. The full variable domain, in which reference TRBV2 and TRBJ2-7 provide the parts outside the CDR3, is EPEVTQTPSHQVTQMGQEVILRCVPISNHLYFYWYRQILGQKVEFLVSFYNNEISEKSEIFDDQFSVERPDGSNFTLKIRSTKLEDSAMYFCASRMFLYEQYFGPGTRLTVT.

The J gene is TRBJ2-1, the V gene TRBV27; 8 bases match TRBD1. The CDR3 length is 13 residues. V lost 6 bases to trimming and J lost 6 bases; unmatched junction nucleotides: 4. The germline gives CDR1 MNHEY, CDR2 SMNVEV (reference sequence). The CDR3 DNA follows: TGTGCCAGCAGGACAGGGGCGGCCAATGAGCAGTTCTTC. Encoded protein: CASRTGAANEQFF.

This chain uses TRBV5-4 with TRBJ1-1; D gene uncertain. CDR3 length: 12 residues. V shed 0 bases and J shed 4 bases, with 4 bases lying between them. From germline, CDR1 is SGHNT and CDR2 YYREEE (reference sequence). This chain's CDR3 is CASSLDSTEAFF. The CDR3 DNA reads TGTGCCAGCAGCTTGGACAGCACTGAAGCTTTCTTT.

This chain links TRBV28 with TRBJ2-7, with D perhaps matching TRBD2 (6 bases). Germline values: CDR1 MDHEN, CDR2 SYDVKM. This CDR3 is 12 amino acids long. V shed 7 bases and J shed 2 bases, with 9 bases lying between them. The CDR3 loop reads CASKGLTYEQYF. The CDR3 DNA reads as TGTGCCAGCAAGGGACTTACCTACGAGCAGTACTTC. Complete variable domain (other parts from reference TRBV28 and TRBJ2-7): DVKVTQSSRYLVKRTGEKVFLECVQDMDHENMFWYRQDPGLGLRLIYFSYDVKMKEKGDIPEGYSVSREKKERFSLILESASTNQTSMYLCASKGLTYEQYFGPGTRLTVT.

V and J are TRBV2 and TRBJ2-1, with 10 bases that match TRBD1. V shed 6 bases, J shed 7 bases, and the junction held 12 bases outside the gene matches. Germline V CDR1 and CDR2: SNHLY, FYNNEI. The CDR3 is 16 residues long. In DNA, the CDR3 is TGTGCCAGCAGCGAAACCGGGACAGGGGTTGGGAATGAGCAGTTCTTC. The encoded protein is CASSETGTGVGNEQFF.

The chain carries TRBV7-2 and TRBJ2-5; the match to TRBD2 covers 11 bases. The V segment lost 5 bases and the J segment 1 base; nucleotides outside the gene matches: 6. CDR1 SGHTA and CDR2 FQGNSA come from the germline V gene. This CDR3 comprises 16 residues. CDR3 sequence: CASSAQLAGAQETQYF. Written as DNA, the CDR3 is TGTGCCAGCAGCGCCCAACTAGCGGGGGCCCAAGAGACCCAGTACTTC. Variable domain in full (rest from reference TRBV7-2 and TRBJ2-5): GAGVSQSPSNKVTEKGKDVELRCDPISGHTALYWYRQSLGQGLEFLIYFQGNSAPDKSGLPSDRFSAERTGGSVSTLTIQRTQQEDSAVYLCASSAQLAGAQETQYFGPGTRLLVL.

V usage is TRBV28 and J usage is TRBJ1-2, with TRBD1 matching over 7 bases. Germline V gives CDR1 MDHEN, CDR2 SYDVKM. The J segment lost 3 bases and the V segment lost 5 bases, leaving 0 bases of the junction unmatched. The CDR3 runs 12 residues. The CDR3 DNA sequence: TGTGCCAGCAGTACAGGGGACTATGGCTACACCTTC. Translating gives CASSTGDYGYTF.

CDR3 residues: CASSFLGMGGSNQPQHF. CDR3 nucleotide sequence: TGTGCCAGCAGTTTCCTCGGTATGGGGGGAAGCAATCAGCCCCAGCATTTT. The chain recombines TRBV28 with TRBJ1-5, with TRBD1 as a possible D gene (5 bases). The germline gives CDR1 MDHEN, CDR2 SYDVKM. V was trimmed by 3 bases and J by 1 base, leaving 16 bases between them. CDR3 size: 17 residues. Looking up the rest from reference TRBV28 and TRBJ1-5 gives the full variable domain: DVKVTQSSRYLVKRTGEKVFLECVQDMDHENMFWYRQDPGLGLRLIYFSYDVKMKEKGDIPEGYSVSREKKERFSLILESASTNQTSMYLCASSFLGMGGSNQPQHFGDGTRLSIL.

The rearrangement joins TRBV7-3 to TRBJ1-3; D call uncertain. The length of the CDR3 is 15 residues. Germline CDR1 reads SGHTA; CDR2 reads FQGTGA. Trimming took 6 bases from V and 0 from J, leaving 12 bases between them. The CDR3 DNA follows: TGTGCCAGCAGTCTCGCAGGTTCCTCTGGAAACACCATATATTTT. Amino acids: CASSLAGSSGNTIYF.